This TCR beta chain is drawn from a study of T cells expressing NK-cell markers. TCRdb reprocessed the 5' RACE reads; each CDR3 protein has one entry and no DNA is given. The sample includes roughly 120,000 distinct CDR3 sequences. CDR3 length: 15 amino acids. Per germline, CDR1 MGHRA and CDR2 YSYEKL. The chain has TRBV4-1 and TRBJ1-1; the TCRdb D gene call, TRBD1, has no DNA to confirm it. Input material: blood T cells: a sorted CD56 or NKG2C T cell subset, CD4+ or CD8+ T cells, or bulk PBMC T cells (not recorded which). This TCR was recovered from a woman between 18 and 70 years old in good health. CDR3 loop: CASSQGEGTGREAFF.